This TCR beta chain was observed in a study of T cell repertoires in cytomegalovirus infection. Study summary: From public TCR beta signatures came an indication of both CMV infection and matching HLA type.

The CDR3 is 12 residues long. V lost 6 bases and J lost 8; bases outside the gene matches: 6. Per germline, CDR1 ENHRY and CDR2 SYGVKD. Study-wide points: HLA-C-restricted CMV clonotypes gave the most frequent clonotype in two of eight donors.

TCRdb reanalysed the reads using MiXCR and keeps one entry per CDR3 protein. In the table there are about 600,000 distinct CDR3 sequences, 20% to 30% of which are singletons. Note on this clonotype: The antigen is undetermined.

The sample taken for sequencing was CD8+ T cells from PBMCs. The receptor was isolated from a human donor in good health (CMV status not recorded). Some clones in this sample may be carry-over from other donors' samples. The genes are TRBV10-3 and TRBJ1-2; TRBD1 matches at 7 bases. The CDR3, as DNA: TGTGCCATCAGGACCCGGGACAGAGGCTACACCTTC. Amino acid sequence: CAIRTRDRGYTF.